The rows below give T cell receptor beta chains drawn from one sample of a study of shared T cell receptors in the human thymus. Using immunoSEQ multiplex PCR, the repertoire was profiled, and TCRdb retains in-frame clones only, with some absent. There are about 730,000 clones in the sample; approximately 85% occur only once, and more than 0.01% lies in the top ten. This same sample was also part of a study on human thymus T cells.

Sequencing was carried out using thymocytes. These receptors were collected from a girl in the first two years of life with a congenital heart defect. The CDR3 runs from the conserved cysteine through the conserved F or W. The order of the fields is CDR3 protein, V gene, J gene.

CSVPREPGQGPYEQYF	TRBV29-1	TRBJ2-7
CASSFNGQSYGYTF	TRBV5-5	TRBJ1-2
CASSWPAGEETQYF	TRBV28	TRBJ2-5
CAWSVLRASWTEAFF	TRBV30	TRBJ1-1
CASHRTGTGVNYGYTF	TRBV19	TRBJ1-2
CASSHTRTSSHPYEQYF	TRBV27	TRBJ2-7
CASSLSSLAGAHTGELFF	TRBV5-1	TRBJ2-2
CASSFNSSLHPSYYNEQFF	TRBV7-6	TRBJ2-1
CASSLKTLPGNQPQHF	TRBV28	TRBJ1-5
CASSVGGGLNTEAFF	TRBV9	TRBJ1-1
CASSLSGVGGTDTQYF	TRBV5-1	TRBJ2-3
CASSQAVTDYEQYF	TRBV4-2	TRBJ2-7
CASSLGSPRRSGANVLTF	TRBV28	TRBJ2-6
CASSQLAGVGYEQFF	TRBV14	TRBJ2-1
CASSGPGGTFYGYTF	TRBV9	TRBJ1-2
CSAQSGTGYTF	TRBV20-1	TRBJ1-2
CASSALAGVTTDTQYF	TRBV10-1	TRBJ2-3
CASSLLGHNYGYTF	TRBV27	TRBJ1-2
CASSSYRDNEQFF	TRBV10-2	TRBJ2-1
CASSLIIPGSTQYF	TRBV5-6	TRBJ2-3
CASSAQGQGGYTF	TRBV9	TRBJ1-2
CASWDRGQSTDTQYF	TRBV6-1	TRBJ2-3
CASSSDRHTEAFF	TRBV18	TRBJ1-1
CSVDRGQGGEKLFF	TRBV29-1	TRBJ1-4
CASSIRGSFRGQPQHF	TRBV19	TRBJ1-5
CASSLQGDALGKKLFF	TRBV7-9	TRBJ1-4
CASGREASGGNDQETQYF	TRBV2	TRBJ2-5
CASSSLTGVEAFF	TRBV5-6	TRBJ1-1
CASFSRDFTDTQYF	TRBV5-1	TRBJ2-3
CASSRDRESPLHF	TRBV10-1	TRBJ1-6
CASSYHPNSGANVLTF	TRBV6-5	TRBJ2-6
CASSAPRADQETQYF	TRBV6-4	TRBJ2-5
CASSSAASGGSQFF	TRBV11-2	TRBJ2-1
CASSGRNSYEQYF	TRBV6-5	TRBJ2-7
CASSLPGQGGTEAFF	TRBV7-9	TRBJ1-1
CASSRRGTSDSLDYGYTF	TRBV4-1	TRBJ1-2
CASSPDSANQPQHF	TRBV5-1	TRBJ1-5
CASSQSTGGGYGYTF	TRBV16	TRBJ1-2
CASRNSGAYEQYF	TRBV28	TRBJ2-7
CASSLGIRVTGELFF	TRBV5-1	TRBJ2-2
CASSQDRSPVAEAFF	TRBV4-1	TRBJ1-1
CASSPSTGGTGQPQHF	TRBV7-9	TRBJ1-5
CASSLKERGSIAKNIQYF	TRBV5-6	TRBJ2-4
CASSPAKLAGTHNEQFF	TRBV18	TRBJ2-1
CASSLVGTSGDTQYF	TRBV5-6	TRBJ2-3
CASSLPQRRGHESPVTHEQFF	TRBV13	TRBJ2-1
CSVEGRGGNTEAFF	TRBV29-1	TRBJ1-1
CASSLDEQAEAFF	TRBV5-1	TRBJ1-1